The rows below give T cell receptor beta chains drawn from one sample of a study of T cells in Graves' hyperthyroidism and ophthalmopathy. TCRdb re-called the multiplex PCR reads through MiXCR, storing one row per CDR3 protein. The table has under 300,000 distinct CDR3 sequences, less than 15% seen once; the top ten hold 10% to 15%. The sample comprised blood. These receptor sequences come from a woman in her 40s with Graves' hyperthyroidism that later progressed to Graves' ophthalmopathy. CDR3s include the opening cysteine and the closing phenylalanine or tryptophan. The D gene is left open where the match is weak. Clone size is shown for a subset of rows, as once, few, many or a class of expanded clone.

V,size,length,D,J,DNA,CDR3
TRBV5-1,few,17,.,TRBJ2-1,TGCGCCAGCAGCCTCTTACAGTCCCGGACAACCTACAATGAGCAGTTCTTC,CASSLLQSRTTYNEQFF
TRBV25-1,few,16,.,TRBJ2-7,TGTGCCAGCAGTGACCCGGTCGGCAGGAGAGCCTACGAGCAGTACTTC,CASSDPVGRRAYEQYF
TRBV20-1,many,13,.,TRBJ1-5,TGCAGTGCTCCTGGACAGTTAAATCAGCCCCAGCATTTT,CSAPGQLNQPQHF
TRBV2,many,13,.,TRBJ1-1,TGTGCCAGCAGCTGGACGGGGAACACTGAAGCTTTCTTT,CASSWTGNTEAFF
TRBV25-1,many,16,TRBD2,TRBJ2-2,TGTGCCAGCAGTGAAGTGGCCGGGACTAGGGGCGGGGAGCTGTTTTTT,CASSEVAGTRGGELFF
TRBV27,.,20,TRBD1,TRBJ1-2,TGTGCCAGCAGTTTTCGTCTCCACAGGGGAGTCTTATTTGATAACTATGGCTACACCTTC,CASSFRLHRGVLFDNYGYTF
TRBV11-2,many,14,.,TRBJ2-2,TGTGCCAGCAGCTTAATATTCAAGGTCGGGGAGCTGTTTTTT,CASSLIFKVGELFF
TRBV7-8,few,15,.,TRBJ2-1,TGTGCCAGCAGCTTACCGGCGGGGATCTACAATGAGCAGTTCTTC,CASSLPAGIYNEQFF
TRBV19,.,17,.,TRBJ2-1,TGTGCCAGTAGTATTGGGGTAGGAGAGAGGGGGTACAATGAGCAGTTCTTC,CASSIGVGERGYNEQFF
TRBV27,many,18,TRBD1,TRBJ1-1,TGTGCCAGCAGGTCAGGGGGGGGGGGCCCCCCAGAGAACACTGAAGCTTTCTTT,CASRSGGGGPPENTEAFF
TRBV20-1,once,14,.,TRBJ2-1,TGCAGTGCTAGAGACGGGAGCTCCTACAATGAGCAGTTCTTC,CSARDGSSYNEQFF
TRBV6-1,few,13,.,TRBJ2-6,TGTGCCCACCCCGGGTCTGGGGCCAACGTCCTGACTTTC,CAHPGSGANVLTF
TRBV12-3/TRBV12-4,many,12,.,TRBJ1-2,TGTGCCAGCAGTTTGGGTGGGGGAAGCTACACCTTC,CASSLGGGSYTF
TRBV6-1,few,15,TRBD1,TRBJ2-7,TGTGCCAGCAGATCCGGACAGGGGAAGAGGCACGAGCAGTACTTC,CASRSGQGKRHEQYF
TRBV25-1,.,16,TRBD2,TRBJ2-4,TGTGCCAGCAGTGAATGGGGGGGGGGAGCCAAAAACATTCAGTACTTC,CASSEWGGGAKNIQYF
TRBV30,.,13,.,TRBJ2-5,TGTGCCTGGAGTAGGGGGGGGGCAGAGACCCAGTACTTC,CAWSRGGAETQYF
TRBV4-1,.,15,TRBD1,TRBJ1-5,TGCGCCAGCAGCCAAGTTGGGACAGCCAATCAGCCCCAGCATTTT,CASSQVGTANQPQHF
TRBV9,many,15,.,TRBJ2-2,TGTGCCAGCAGCGTCAGGGGAAGTGACACCGGGGAGCTGTTTTTT,CASSVRGSDTGELFF
TRBV5-4,few,17,TRBD2,TRBJ2-1,TGTGCCAGCAGCCCGGGACTAGCGGGAGAAGGAGAGAATGAGCAGTTCTTC,CASSPGLAGEGENEQFF
TRBV3-1,many,14,.,TRBJ2-2,TGTGCCAGCAGCCAGGGGCTGAACACCGGGGAGCTGTTTTTT,CASSQGLNTGELFF
TRBV19,few,15,TRBD1,TRBJ1-5,TGTGCCAGTAGTGCGGACAGGGCCCGCAATCAGCCCCAGCATTTT,CASSADRARNQPQHF
TRBV4-2,.,15,TRBD1,TRBJ1-5,TGTGCCAGCAGCCAAGATGGACAGGGTCATCAGCCCCAGCATTTT,CASSQDGQGHQPQHF
TRBV29-1,.,13,.,TRBJ1-1,TGCAGCGTTGAAAGACAGTCGAACACTGAAGCTTTCTTT,CSVERQSNTEAFF
TRBV18,many,14,.,TRBJ1-1,TGTGCCAGCTCATCCAGACAGGTGAACACTGAAGCTTTCTTT,CASSSRQVNTEAFF
TRBV28,many,13,.,TRBJ2-5,TGTGCCAGCAGTTTAGGGGTGAGGGGGACCCAGTACTTC,CASSLGVRGTQYF
TRBV20-1,many,13,.,TRBJ2-5,TGCAGTGCTAGAGGGCGGGACGGAGAGACCCAGTACTTC,CSARGRDGETQYF
TRBV7-6,many,17,.,TRBJ2-1,TGTGCCAGCAGCTTAGATGGCGGGATGAGCTCCTACAATGAGCAGTTCTTC,CASSLDGGMSSYNEQFF
TRBV6-6,many,15,TRBD1,TRBJ2-7,TGTGCCAGCAGTTACTCGTGGGACAGGGGCTACGAGCAGTACTTC,CASSYSWDRGYEQYF
TRBV6-1,.,17,TRBD2,TRBJ2-5,TGTGCCAGCAGTGAGGGACTAGCGGGAGGGACTCAAGAGACCCAGTACTTC,CASSEGLAGGTQETQYF
TRBV12-3/TRBV12-4,many,15,TRBD2,TRBJ2-3,TGTGCCAGCAGTTTTTGGCGGGAGATCCCAGATACGCAGTATTTT,CASSFWREIPDTQYF
TRBV27,many,15,TRBD1,TRBJ2-1,TGTGCCAGCATACCAGCGGGACAGGGGAACAATGAGCAGTTCTTC,CASIPAGQGNNEQFF
TRBV20-1,many,15,TRBD1,TRBJ2-1,TGCAGTGCTAGACACAGGGGCTACTCCTACAATGAGCAGTTCTTC,CSARHRGYSYNEQFF
TRBV11-3,many,13,TRBD1,TRBJ2-1,TGTGCCAGCAGCACAGGACAGGGTAATGAGCAGTTCTTC,CASSTGQGNEQFF
TRBV10-3,many,16,.,TRBJ2-2,TGTGCCATCGGGAACGATGGGGGTTCACCCACCGGGGAGCTGTTTTTT,CAIGNDGGSPTGELFF
TRBV28,many,14,.,TRBJ2-2,TGTGCCAGCGGGAGACTACAACCCACCGGGGAGCTGTTTTTT,CASGRLQPTGELFF
TRBV19,many,13,.,TRBJ2-7,TGTGCCAGTAGTCGGACGGTATCCTACGAGCAGTACTTC,CASSRTVSYEQYF
TRBV6-5,.,14,.,TRBJ1-2,TGTGCCAGCAGTTACTCGAGCCAGAACTATGGCTACACCTTC,CASSYSSQNYGYTF
TRBV20-1,many,17,.,TRBJ1-5,TGCAGTGCCGGGGCGGCGCAGGGGCTTTATAGCAATCAGCCCCAGCATTTT,CSAGAAQGLYSNQPQHF
TRBV9,many,14,TRBD1,TRBJ2-1,TGTGCCAGCAGCCCAGGGGGAGTTTACAATGAGCAGTTCTTC,CASSPGGVYNEQFF
TRBV6-1,many,16,.,TRBJ2-1,TGTGCCAGCAGGGTATCCCAAACCCGGGGATACAATGAGCAGTTCTTC,CASRVSQTRGYNEQFF
TRBV11-2,many,14,.,TRBJ2-5,TGTGCCAGCAGCTTAGATCTAGGGGTAGAGACCCAGTACTTC,CASSLDLGVETQYF
TRBV25-1,many,15,.,TRBJ2-3,TGTGCCAGCAGTGCCACCTCCCTAGCGCCAGATACGCAGTATTTT,CASSATSLAPDTQYF
TRBV12-3/TRBV12-4,.,15,TRBD1,TRBJ1-2,TGTGCCAGCAGCCGGTCCGGGACAGGGGGCTATGGCTACACCTTC,CASSRSGTGGYGYTF
TRBV11-2,few,14,.,TRBJ1-1,TGTGCCAGCAGCTTAGAAGGTAGGGGTACTGAAGCTTTCTTT,CASSLEGRGTEAFF
TRBV6-5,many,13,.,TRBJ2-2,TGTGCCAGCAGTTACGAAACGGTCGGGGAGCTGTTTTTT,CASSYETVGELFF
TRBV6-1,many,13,TRBD1,TRBJ1-2,TGTGCCAGCAGCCAGGGGGTTGGCTATGGCTACACCTTC,CASSQGVGYGYTF
TRBV10-2,.,14,TRBD2,TRBJ2-7,TGCGCCAGCAGGGCGGTAGCGGGAGTGATCGAGCAGTACTTC,CASRAVAGVIEQYF
TRBV12-3/TRBV12-4,many,15,TRBD2,TRBJ2-7,TGTGCCAGCAGTGACCGGCTAGCGGTATCCTACGAGCAGTACTTC,CASSDRLAVSYEQYF
TRBV13,many,17,.,TRBJ2-2,TGTGCCAGCAGCCCGCGAATCACAGGGACGGACACCGGGGAGCTGTTTTTT,CASSPRITGTDTGELFF
TRBV28,.,16,TRBD2,TRBJ2-1,TGTGCCAGCAGTTTGATACTAGCGGGAGGGCACAATGAGCAGTTCTTC,CASSLILAGGHNEQFF
TRBV6-6,.,13,.,TRBJ2-7,TGTGCCAGCAGTTACTCTAGCTTTGACGAGCAGTACTTC,CASSYSSFDEQYF
TRBV12-3/TRBV12-4,many,15,.,TRBJ1-4,TGTGCCAGCAGTTTGGAGGGACAAGGTTTAGAAAAACTGTTTTTT,CASSLEGQGLEKLFF
TRBV5-1,.,18,TRBD1,TRBJ2-5,TGCGCCGGCAGCTTGGTACCGGGACAGGGGGAGTACTTAGAGACCCAGTACTTC,CAGSLVPGQGEYLETQYF
TRBV6-6,.,12,.,TRBJ2-1,TGTGCCAGCAGTTACGGGGGGTCCGAGCAGTTCTTC,CASSYGGSEQFF
TRBV10-2,many,11,.,TRBJ2-5,TGTGCCAGCAGGTCTCAAGAGACCCAGTACTTC,CASRSQETQYF